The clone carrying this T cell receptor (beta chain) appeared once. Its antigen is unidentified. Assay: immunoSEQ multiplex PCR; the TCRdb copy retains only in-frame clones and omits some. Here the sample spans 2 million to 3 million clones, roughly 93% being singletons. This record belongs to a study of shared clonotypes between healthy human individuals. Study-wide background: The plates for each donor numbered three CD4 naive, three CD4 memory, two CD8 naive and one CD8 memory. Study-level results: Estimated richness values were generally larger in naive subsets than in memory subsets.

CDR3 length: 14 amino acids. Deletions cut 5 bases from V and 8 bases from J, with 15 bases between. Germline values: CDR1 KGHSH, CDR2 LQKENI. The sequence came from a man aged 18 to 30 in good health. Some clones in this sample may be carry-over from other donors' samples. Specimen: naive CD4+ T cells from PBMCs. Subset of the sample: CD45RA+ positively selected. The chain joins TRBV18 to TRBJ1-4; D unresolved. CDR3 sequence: CASSSTTAGEKLFF. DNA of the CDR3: TGTGCCAGCTCATCGACCACGGCGGGGGAAAAACTGTTTTTT.